Below are 9 T cell receptor beta chains sequenced from a single sample in a study of regulatory T cells in long-lasting Graves disease. Indicated time point: newly diagnosed GD, antithyroid drugs for less than 3 months. The TCR library was made from RNA that had been extracted from PBMCs in TRIzol. Arm-PCR of CDR3 regions with iRepertoire HTBI primers generated TCR beta libraries. TCRdb itself ran the multiplex PCR reads through MiXCR, one entry per CDR3 protein. The sample gives 400,000 to 550,000 distinct CDR3 sequences, roughly 15% of which show up once; about 25% is in the top ten. This sample was shared with a second study, whose subject was T cells in Graves' hyperthyroidism and ophthalmopathy.

Material: peripheral blood mononuclear cells (PBMCs), obtained at new diagnosis, from a patient treated with antithyroid drugs. Every receptor here comes from a woman aged 18-29 years with Graves disease.

On this clonotype: One end of the junction is discordant with germline, which a read error may explain. The V gene is TRBV28, the J gene TRBJ2-7; 11 bases fit TRBD2. Germline V lookup: CDR1 MDHEN, CDR2 SYDVKM. This CDR3 contains 15 residues. CDR3 DNA sequence: TGTACCAGCAGAAGAACTAGCGGGAGCTCCTACGAGCAGTACTTC. This translates into CTSRRTSGSSYEQYF.

The chain joins TRBV9 to TRBJ2-2; possibly TRBD1 for D (5 bases). Looked up from germline, CDR1 is SGDLS and CDR2 is YYNGEE. V shed 4 bases and J shed 0 bases, with 19 bases lying between them. The CDR3 has 18 amino acids. Here the CDR3 DNA reads TGTGCCAGCAGCCCAAGAGCAGGGCCTCTCTCGAACACCGGGGAGCTGTTTTTT. It encodes CASSPRAGPLSNTGELFF.

The chain is built from TRBV3-1 and TRBJ2-4; D uncertain. Germline-derived CDR1 and CDR2 are LGHDT and YNNKEL (reference sequence). CDR3 length equals 12 residues. V lost 3 bases and J 8 bases, leaving 8 bases between the germline ends. The CDR3 coding sequence is TGTGCCAGCAGCCACGCGGCTGACATTCAGTACTTC. As protein: CASSHAADIQYF.

This clonotype was seen a handful of times. The chain is built from TRBV4-3 and TRBJ2-1; 15 bases are a match to TRBD2. The germline gives CDR1 LGHNA, CDR2 YSLEER. This CDR3 contains 16 residues. Trimming removed 4 bases from V and 9 bases from J; junction bases left unmatched: 7. The CDR3 protein is CASSPGLAGGPGEQFF. The CDR3 DNA follows: TGCGCCAGCAGCCCCGGACTAGCGGGAGGGCCCGGTGAGCAGTTCTTC.

The chain joins TRBV6-1 to TRBJ2-1, with 9 bases matching TRBD2. The CDR3 consists of 13 residues. V gave up 4 bases and J gave up 7 bases; unmatched junction bases: 2. CDR1 and CDR2 (germline): MNHNS, SASEGT. DNA for the CDR3: TGTGCCAGCAGTGCTGGACTAGCGAATGAGCAGTTCTTC. Protein: CASSAGLANEQFF.

There are many counts of this clonotype. This chain connects TRBV9 to TRBJ2-1; D may be TRBD2 (5 bases). CDR3 size: 14 residues. Trimming removed 0 bases at V and 10 bases at J, with 14 bases between. CDR1 SGDLS and CDR2 YYNGEE come from the germline V gene. The CDR3 DNA reads TGTGCCAGCAGCGTAGGACCTAGCTCCTGGGAGCAGTTCTTC. It specifies CASSVGPSSWEQFF.

This clonotype was counted ten times or more. The chain joins TRBV5-6 to TRBJ1-5; the D gene is possibly TRBD1 (5 bases). The CDR3 is 14 amino acids. Trimming left V 3 bases short and J 2 bases short, with 9 bases between. Germline CDR1 and CDR2: SGHDT and YYEEEE. CDR3 sequence reads: CASSYGTGNQPQHF. CDR3 sequence (DNA): TGTGCCAGCAGCTACGGGACCGGCAATCAGCCCCAGCATTTT.

The rearrangement uses TRBV18 and TRBJ2-7; tentatively, D is TRBD2 (6 bases). The germline V gene encodes CDR1 KGHSH and CDR2 LQKENI. CDR3 size: 14 residues. Trimming removed 3 bases from V and 6 bases from J, with 15 bases in between. This CDR3 reads CASSPAGLPLEQYF. DNA of the CDR3: TGTGCCAGCTCACCGGCGGGACTCCCTCTCGAGCAGTACTTC. The full variable domain, rest sourced from reference TRBV18 and TRBJ2-7, is NAGVMQNPRHLVRRRGQEARLRCSPMKGHSHVYWYRQLPEEGLKFMVYLQKENIIDESGMPKERFSAEFPKEGPSILRIQQVVRGDSAAYFCASSPAGLPLEQYFGPGTRLTVT.

This clonotype appeared many times. The chain combines TRBV7-4 with TRBJ2-3; 13 bases are shared with TRBD2. J gave up 2 bases and V 5 bases, and 4 bases lay outside the gene matches. CDR1 is SGHVT, CDR2 SQSDAQ, per germline. The CDR3 runs 16 residues. CDR3 nucleotides: TGTGCCAGCAGCCGAGGACTAGCGGGGGACACAGATACGCAGTATTTT. Translation: CASSRGLAGDTDTQYF.